This T cell receptor (beta chain) derives from a study of PD-1 blockade in classical Hodgkin lymphoma. Background on the study: Intravenous delivery of nivolumab at 3 mg/kg to patients occurred every 2 weeks.

Study-level findings and limits: When set against healthy donors, newly diagnosed patients were reported to show lower baseline TCR diversity. CD4+ TCR diversity, unlike CD8+, climbed significantly by C4D1.

The CDR3 extends over 16 amino acids. Germline V gene data show CDR1 as SGHDN and CDR2 as FVKESK. V was pared by 0 bases and J by 2 bases, with 5 bases of the junction left unmatched. This clone showed up just once. Its specificity is unknown. Assay used: immunoSEQ multiplex PCR; TCRdb lists only in-frame clones, some missing. Of about 50,000 clones listed, 73% are singletons. Brentuximab vedotin exposure varied, and every patient relapsed after autologous stem cell transplantation. Sample: peripheral blood mononuclear cells (PBMCs), taken at baseline. The origin of this receptor is a human donor with classical Hodgkin lymphoma. The V call is TRBV14, the J call TRBJ2-3; 7 bases match TRBD2. CDR3 DNA: TGTGCCAGCAGCCAAGAGTCGGGACTAAACACAGATACGCAGTATTTT. This sequence encodes CASSQESGLNTDTQYF.